The present T cell receptor beta chain was sequenced within a study of shared clonotypes between healthy human individuals. Across the study: In total, the donors were two women and three men aged 18 to 49.

The ends were cut back, 6 bases at V and 3 bases at J, with 14 bases in the middle. This CDR3 region has 14 residues. CDR1 is SNHLY, CDR2 FYNNEI, per germline. Deep-level settings were used for running the assay. Assay: immunoSEQ multiplex PCR; the TCRdb copy retains only in-frame clones and omits some. The table has 450,000 or so clones, over 60% seen once. The donors were adults (healthy and HIV-negative) with no recent acute infections or vaccinations. Donors, without exception, were Caucasian adults residing in Nashville, Tennessee. This receptor was taken from a woman aged 40-49 years in good health. Some clones in this sample may be carry-over from other donors' samples. The sequencing input was PBMCs. This chain joins TRBV2 and TRBJ2-5, with D perhaps matching TRBD2 (6 bases). The CDR3 nucleotides are TGTGCCAGCAGGGGGGGTAGCTGGAAAGAGACCCAGTACTTC. Residues: CASRGGSWKETQYF.